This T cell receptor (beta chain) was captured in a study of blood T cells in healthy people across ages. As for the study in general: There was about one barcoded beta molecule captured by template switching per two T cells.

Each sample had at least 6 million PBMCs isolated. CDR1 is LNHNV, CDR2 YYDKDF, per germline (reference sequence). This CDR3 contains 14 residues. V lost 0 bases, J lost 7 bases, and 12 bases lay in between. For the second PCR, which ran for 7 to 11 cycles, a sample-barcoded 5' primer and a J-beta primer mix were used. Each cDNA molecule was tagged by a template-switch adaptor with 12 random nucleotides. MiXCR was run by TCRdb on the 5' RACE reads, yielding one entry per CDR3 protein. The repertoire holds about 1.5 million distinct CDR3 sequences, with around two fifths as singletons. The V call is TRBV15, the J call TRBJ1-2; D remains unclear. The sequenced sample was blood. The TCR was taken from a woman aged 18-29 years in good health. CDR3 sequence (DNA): TGTGCCACCAGCAGAGATCCAGCGTCCTCTGGCTACACCTTC. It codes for CATSRDPASSGYTF.